Listed here are 21 T cell receptor beta chains from one sample, sequenced in a study of early T cells in non-severe SARS-CoV-2 infection. TCRdb ran MiXCR on the 5' RACE reads and lists one entry per CDR3 protein. The repertoire consists of more than 95,000 distinct CDR3 sequences, with 16% occurring once and the leading ten covering around 1.3%. Sequenced material: whole blood. These receptors came from an adult who was a healthcare worker with PCR-confirmed SARS-CoV-2 infection or an uninfected control (not recorded which).

This clonotype has ten or more counts. V and J are TRBV2 and TRBJ2-4; possible D gene TRBD1, 6 bases. Germline loops: CDR1 SNHLY, CDR2 FYNNEI. Trimming stripped 5 bases from V and 0 bases from J, with 17 bases between. The CDR3 totals 17 residues. The DNA for the CDR3 is TGTGCCAGCAGTCCTTTGACAGGACCCTTAGCCAAAAACATTCAGTACTTC. Amino acid sequence: CASSPLTGPLAKNIQYF.

This chain joins TRBV4-2 and TRBJ2-1; TRBD1 agrees at 10 bases. This CDR3 spans 14 amino acids. J gave up 9 bases and V 2 bases, and 4 bases lay outside the gene matches. Germline V gene sequence: CDR1 LGHNA, CDR2 YNFKEQ. CDR3 in amino acids: CASSQTGTGVEQFF. Written as DNA, the CDR3 is TGTGCCAGCAGCCAAACCGGGACAGGGGTTGAGCAGTTCTTC.

The chain joins TRBV21-1 to TRBJ1-6. TRBV21-1 is given as a pseudogene. The CDR3 spans 14 residues. The CDR3 DNA reads as TGTGCCAGCAGGACGGAACGATATAATTCACCCCTCCACTTT. Encoded protein: CASRTERYNSPLHF.

The chain joins TRBV28 to TRBJ2-3, with D perhaps given as TRBD1 or TRBD2 (5 bases each). The CDR3 extends over 13 amino acids. CDR1 and CDR2 (germline): MDHEN, SYDVKM. Trimming removed 6 bases from V and 5 bases from J, with 12 bases in between. In DNA, the CDR3 is TGTGCCAGCAGGGGACCCATGAGAGATACGCAGTATTTT. As protein: CASRGPMRDTQYF.

This clonotype appeared a few times. V usage is TRBV14 and J usage is TRBJ2-1; the D is unclear. V gave up 2 bases and J gave up 9 bases, with 11 bases separating them. CDR1 and CDR2 (germline): SGHDN, FVKESK. CDR3 length equals 13 residues. The CDR3 region has the DNA TGTGCCAGCAGCCAAAAGCTTCGGGCTGAGCAGTTCTTC. Its translation is CASSQKLRAEQFF.

This clonotype was found a few times. The chain links TRBV11-2 to TRBJ2-3, with a possible D match to TRBD2 (6 bases). V was shortened by 3 bases and J by 4 bases, with 11 bases between the two germline ends. This CDR3 has 14 residues. Germline lookup yields CDR1 SGHAT and CDR2 FQNNGV. The CDR3 reads CASSLDWEADTQYF. The CDR3, as DNA: TGTGCCAGCAGCTTGGACTGGGAGGCAGATACGCAGTATTTT.

The sample holds a few counts of this clonotype. The CDR3 DNA reads TGTGCCAGCAGCCCCGTTCGCGGGGACTCCTACAATGAGCAGTTCTTC. This encodes CASSPVRGDSYNEQFF. The chain couples TRBV7-9 to TRBJ2-1; tentative D call: TRBD2 (6 bases). Looked up from germline, CDR1 is SEHNR and CDR2 is FQNEAQ (reference sequence). V dropped 5 bases and J dropped 0 bases, with 14 bases sitting between them. CDR3 size: 16 residues.

This chain uses TRBV29-1 with TRBJ1-2; D perhaps matches TRBD1 (5 bases). Germline V gives CDR1 SQVTM, CDR2 ANQGSEA. The CDR3 spans 11 residues. V was cut by 6 bases and J by 6 bases, with 11 bases left in between. The CDR3 region is CSVRDLHGYTF. The CDR3 nucleotides are TGCAGCGTGCGGGACCTGCATGGCTACACCTTC.

The rearrangement uses TRBV12-3 or TRBV12-4 and TRBJ2-1; TRBD2 matches 12 bases. Losses at the gene ends were 7 bases for V and 2 bases for J; bases not matched to a gene: 15. This CDR3 has 19 amino acids. The CDR3 spells CASIPKVGLAGGPYNEQFF. CDR3 DNA sequence: TGTGCCAGCATCCCTAAAGTAGGGCTAGCGGGAGGGCCCTACAATGAGCAGTTCTTC.

CDR3 in DNA: TGTGCCAGCAGCGTAGCGGGGGCAAGAGATACGCAGTATTTT. Encoded protein: CASSVAGARDTQYF. The V call is TRBV9, the J call TRBJ2-3; D is tentatively TRBD1 or TRBD2 (6 bases each). Trimming took 0 bases from V and 5 from J, leaving 10 bases between them. Germline CDR1 SGDLS, CDR2 YYNGEE. The CDR3 has 14 amino acids.

This clonotype showed up many times. Here the CDR3 reads CASSPLAGIYNEQFF. The CDR3 region has the DNA TGTGCCAGCAGTCCACTAGCGGGCATATACAATGAGCAGTTCTTC. The gene calls are TRBV12-3 or TRBV12-4 and TRBJ2-1, with 9 bases fitting TRBD2. The CDR3 length is 15 residues. The J segment lost 4 bases and the V segment lost 5 bases, leaving 6 bases of the junction unmatched.

The rearrangement links TRBV28 to TRBJ1-3; D perhaps matches TRBD1 (5 bases). The CDR3 loop spans 14 amino acids. Germline V gene lookup returns CDR1 MDHEN and CDR2 SYDVKM. Trimming removed 6 bases from V and 6 bases from J, with 15 bases in between. CDR3: CASRPWTSANTIYF. DNA of the CDR3: TGTGCCAGCAGGCCTTGGACATCAGCAAACACCATATATTTT.

The sample holds many counts of this clonotype. The gene calls are TRBV5-1 and TRBJ2-7; 9 bases fit TRBD2. Per the germline V gene, CDR1 is SGHRS and CDR2 is YFSETQ. The V gene end was trimmed by 2 bases and the J gene end by 0 bases; junction bases not matched to a gene: 3. This CDR3 is 15 amino acids long. CDR3 in amino acids: CASSLAGGYSYEQYF. CDR3 DNA sequence: TGCGCCAGCAGCTTAGCGGGAGGCTACTCCTACGAGCAGTACTTC.

The chain links TRBV27 to TRBJ1-2, with D unresolved. The CDR3 is 12 amino acids. CDR1 is MNHEY, CDR2 SMNVEV, per germline (reference sequence). V was trimmed by 6 bases and J by 5 bases, leaving 10 bases between them. The DNA for the CDR3 is TGTGCCAGCAGGGGTTTAGAATATGGCTACACCTTC. Protein sequence: CASRGLEYGYTF.

This clonotype was observed many times. V and J are TRBV9 and TRBJ2-3; D unclear. The V and J ends lost 0 bases and 2 bases respectively, with 13 bases between them. This CDR3 is built from 16 residues. Germline assignment: CDR1 SGDLS and CDR2 YYNGEE. The CDR3 DNA is TGTGCCAGCAGCGTAGCTCGCTCTCATGACACAGATACGCAGTATTTT. Protein: CASSVARSHDTDTQYF. Looking up the rest from reference TRBV9 and TRBJ2-3 gives the full variable domain: DSGVTQTPKHLITATGQRVTLRCSPRSGDLSVYWYQQSLDQGLQFLIQYYNGEERAKGNILERFSAQQFPDLHSELNLSSLELGDSALYFCASSVARSHDTDTQYFGPGTRLTVL.

The sample holds a few counts of this clonotype. Here the CDR3 DNA reads TGTGCCAGCAGCGTAGATGCAGGCGGGGGCCCGGAGACCCAGTACTTC. As protein: CASSVDAGGGPETQYF. The J gene is TRBJ2-5, the V gene TRBV9; the D gene is possibly TRBD2 (7 bases). Germline V gene lookup returns CDR1 SGDLS and CDR2 YYNGEE. V was cut by 0 bases and J by 5 bases, with 17 bases left in between. The CDR3 spans 16 residues.

This clonotype appeared a few times. The rearrangement joins TRBV5-1 to TRBJ2-7, with D unresolved. The CDR3 extends over 17 amino acids. Trimming shortened V by 0 bases and J by 5 bases, and 21 bases separated the two germline ends. The germline V gene has CDR1 SGHRS and CDR2 YFSETQ. The CDR3 spells CASSLGGPRLGVHEQYF. The CDR3 nucleotides read TGCGCCAGCAGCTTGGGAGGACCCAGACTCGGAGTCCACGAGCAGTACTTC.

This clonotype was counted ten times or more. This chain links TRBV24-1 with TRBJ1-1, with D perhaps TRBD1 (6 bases). V shed 5 bases and J shed 1 base, with 19 bases lying between them. Germline assignment: CDR1 KGHDR and CDR2 SFDVKD. This CDR3 comprises 17 residues. The chain's CDR3 is CATSVAPSGERNTEAFF. The DNA of the CDR3 is TGTGCCACCAGTGTGGCCCCGTCAGGGGAGAGGAACACTGAAGCTTTCTTT.

The chain is built from TRBV12-3 or TRBV12-4 and TRBJ2-6; D is unresolved. The CDR3 has 15 residues. V lost 5 bases, J lost 1 base, and 9 bases lay in between. The CDR3 nucleotides are TGTGCCAGCAGTACCTGGGTTTCTGGGGCCAACGTCCTGACTTTC. Its protein product is CASSTWVSGANVLTF.

This clonotype was seen more than once but under ten times. This chain connects TRBV5-1 to TRBJ1-1; 8 bases fit TRBD1. Germline CDR1 and CDR2: SGHRS and YFSETQ. V lost 4 bases and J lost 1; bases outside the gene matches: 9. The length of the CDR3 is 16 residues. CDR3 coding DNA: TGCGCCAGCAGCATGGGGACAGGTTGGGCGAACACTGAAGCTTTCTTT. Encoded protein: CASSMGTGWANTEAFF.

V and J are TRBV20-1 and TRBJ2-2, with 8 bases identical to TRBD2. CDR3 size: 14 residues. The V gene end was trimmed by 5 bases and the J gene end by 4 bases; junction bases not matched to a gene: 6. The germline CDR1 and CDR2 sequences are DFQATT and SNEGSKA (reference sequence). This chain's CDR3 is CSASAGAVTGELFF. CDR3 sequence (DNA): TGCAGTGCTTCAGCGGGGGCAGTCACCGGGGAGCTGTTTTTT.